Below are 2 T cell receptor beta chains sequenced from a single sample in a study of T cell changes during pregnancy in multiple sclerosis (dated by TCRdb to the late 2010s). The library relied on the immunoSEQ multiplex PCR assay. TCRdb took over this immuneACCESS table, retaining in-frame rearrangements with V and J assigned. Such tables are incomplete; in checked studies, under half of the missing clones stem from an unresolved V gene, and the remainder is unexplained. The sample data list about 93,000 clones, and 85% to 95% of these were observed just once. In total, the top ten clones hold approximately 2% of the sample. The sequences come from peripheral blood, collected after pregnancy. These receptors all come from a female donor with multiple sclerosis, enrolled in a pregnancy study.

The V gene is TRBV29-1, the J gene TRBJ2-5, with 8 bases that match TRBD2. The CDR3 sequence is 16 residues long. With 1 base clipped from V and 4 bases from J, the junction kept 11 bases outside the gene matches. Germline V gene lookup returns CDR1 SQVTM and CDR2 ANQGSEA. CDR3 DNA: TGCAGCGTTGAAGGGTTTGAGCGGGAGCCACTAGAGACCCAGTACTTC. As protein: CSVEGFEREPLETQYF.

The chain employs TRBV6-5 and TRBJ2-7; possibly TRBD1 for D (6 bases). In germline, CDR1 is MNHEY, CDR2 SVGAGI. Between the trimmed V and J ends, which lost 3 bases and 2 bases, there was a span of 8 bases. CDR3 size: 13 residues. The chain's CDR3 is CASSYQGTYEQYF. CDR3 DNA sequence: TGTGCCAGCAGTTATCAGGGGACCTACGAGCAGTACTTC.